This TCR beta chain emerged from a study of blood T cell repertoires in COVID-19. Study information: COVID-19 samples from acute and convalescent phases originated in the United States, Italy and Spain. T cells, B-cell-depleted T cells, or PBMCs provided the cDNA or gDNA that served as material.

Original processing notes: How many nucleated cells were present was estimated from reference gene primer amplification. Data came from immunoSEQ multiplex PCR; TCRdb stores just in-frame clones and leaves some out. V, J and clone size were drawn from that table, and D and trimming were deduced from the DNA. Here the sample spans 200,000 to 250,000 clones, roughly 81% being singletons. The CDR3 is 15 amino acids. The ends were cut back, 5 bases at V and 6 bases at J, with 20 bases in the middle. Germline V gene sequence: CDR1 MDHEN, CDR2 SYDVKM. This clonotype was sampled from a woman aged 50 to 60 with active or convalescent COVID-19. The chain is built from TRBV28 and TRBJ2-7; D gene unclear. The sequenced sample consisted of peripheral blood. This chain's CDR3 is CASSRPLGAAGEQYF. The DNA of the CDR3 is TGTGCCAGCAGTCGTCCCCTAGGAGCCGCCGGCGAGCAGTACTTC.